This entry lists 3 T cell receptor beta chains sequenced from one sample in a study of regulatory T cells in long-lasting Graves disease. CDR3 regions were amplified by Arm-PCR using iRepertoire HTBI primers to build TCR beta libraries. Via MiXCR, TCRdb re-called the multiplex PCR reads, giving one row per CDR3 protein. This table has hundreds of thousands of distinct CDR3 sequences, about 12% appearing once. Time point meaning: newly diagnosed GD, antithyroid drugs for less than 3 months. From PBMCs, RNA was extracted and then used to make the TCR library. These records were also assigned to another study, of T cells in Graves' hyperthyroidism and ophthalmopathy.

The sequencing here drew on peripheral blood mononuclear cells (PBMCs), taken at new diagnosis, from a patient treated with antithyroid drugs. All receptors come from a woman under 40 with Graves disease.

The CDR3 DNA reads TGCGCCAGCAGCCAAGATTGGAGGAGCTACACCTTC. Protein: CASSQDWRSYTF. The chain has TRBV4-3 and TRBJ1-2, with D hard to call. Germline CDR1 is LGHNA and CDR2 is YSLEER. The CDR3 runs to 12 residues. Trimming cost V 0 bases and J 9 bases, with 8 bases left between them.

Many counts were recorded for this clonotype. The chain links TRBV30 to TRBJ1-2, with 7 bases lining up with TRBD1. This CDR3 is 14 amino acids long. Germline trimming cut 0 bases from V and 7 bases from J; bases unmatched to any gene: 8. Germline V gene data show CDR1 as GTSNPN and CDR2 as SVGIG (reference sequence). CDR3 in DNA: TGTGCCTGGAGTGTAGACTCTAGGGGGCCTGGCTACACCTTC. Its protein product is CAWSVDSRGPGYTF.

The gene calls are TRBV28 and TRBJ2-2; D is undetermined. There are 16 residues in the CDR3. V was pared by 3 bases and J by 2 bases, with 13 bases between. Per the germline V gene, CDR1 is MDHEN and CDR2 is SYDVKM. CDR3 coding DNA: TGTGCCAGCAGTTTCTCCCTGACACCTAACACCGGGGAGCTGTTTTTT. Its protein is CASSFSLTPNTGELFF.